Presented here are 29 T cell receptor beta chains from one specimen sequenced in a study of CD8 T cells in ankylosing spondylitis. In TCRdb, the 5' RACE reads were re-called with MiXCR into one record per CDR3 protein. The table lists some 130,000 distinct CDR3 sequences, roughly 13% of them singletons. Material: blood, either unsorted or a sorted T cell fraction (not recorded which). The receptors shown here come from a female donor with ankylosing spondylitis or in good health (not recorded which).

This CDR3 is CAISESRASGNTIYF. The CDR3 region has the DNA TGTGCCATCAGTGAGTCTAGAGCCTCTGGAAACACCATATATTTT. The rearrangement links TRBV10-3 to TRBJ1-3, with D uncertain. This CDR3 comprises 15 residues. Germline CDR1 and CDR2: ENHRY and SYGVKD. The V end lost 0 bases, the J end lost 0 bases, and 6 bases lay between the germline ends.

This clonotype was recorded at least ten times. The CDR3 region has the DNA TGTGCCAGCAGCCAAGAGCCGACAAGGGCTGACTATGGCTACACCTTC. It specifies CASSQEPTRADYGYTF. The rearrangement links TRBV3-1 to TRBJ1-2; D is unresolved. V lost 0 bases and J 3 bases, leaving 14 bases between the germline ends. This CDR3 spans 16 amino acids. CDR1 is LGHDT and CDR2 is YNNKEL in the germline V gene (reference sequence).

This clonotype showed up many times. This chain links TRBV15 with TRBJ1-3; unclear D gene. Between the trimmed V and J ends, which lost 5 bases and 3 bases, there was a span of 5 bases. The CDR3 runs to 12 residues. CDR1 and CDR2 (germline): LNHNV, YYDKDF (reference sequence). The CDR3 here is CATSEGGNTIYF. Here the CDR3 DNA reads TGTGCCACCAGCGAGGGTGGAAACACCATATATTTT.

This clonotype occurred many times. The rearrangement joins TRBV12-3 or TRBV12-4 to TRBJ2-2, with D possibly matching TRBD1 (6 bases). The CDR3 has 15 residues. The V end was cut by 3 bases, the J end by 4 bases, with 12 bases between. The CDR3 protein is CASSFATGATGELFF. The CDR3 DNA reads as TGTGCCAGCAGTTTTGCGACAGGAGCCACCGGGGAGCTGTTTTTT.

This clonotype came up a few times. This rearrangement joins TRBV28 to TRBJ2-7; D might be TRBD1 (6 bases). V lost 2 bases and J lost 5, with 10 bases in between. CDR1 and CDR2 (germline): MDHEN, SYDVKM. The CDR3 length is 13 residues. As DNA, the CDR3 is TGTGCCAGCAGTTTAAACAGGGACCACGAGCAGTACTTC. As protein: CASSLNRDHEQYF.

V usage is TRBV9 and J usage is TRBJ2-7; 7 bases align to TRBD1. The CDR3 length is 18 residues. CDR1 is SGDLS and CDR2 is YYNGEE in the germline V gene. After removal of 4 bases from V and 3 bases from J, the junction contained 19 bases not matched to a gene. CDR3 sequence (DNA): TGTGCCAGCAGCCCAACCTGGACAGGCTCTCGAGGATTCTACGAGCAGTACTTC. Translated, it gives CASSPTWTGSRGFYEQYF. The full variable domain, in which reference TRBV9 and TRBJ2-7 provide the parts outside the CDR3, is DSGVTQTPKHLITATGQRVTLRCSPRSGDLSVYWYQQSLDQGLQFLIQYYNGEERAKGNILERFSAQQFPDLHSELNLSSLELGDSALYFCASSPTWTGSRGFYEQYFGPGTRLTVT.

This clonotype has at least ten counts. The V and J genes are TRBV20-1 and TRBJ1-1, with 10 bases matching TRBD1. The germline CDR1 and CDR2 sequences are DFQATT and SNEGSKA (reference sequence). The CDR3 contains 13 residues. Trimming cost V 5 bases and J 4 bases; bases outside gene matches: 4. Written as DNA, the CDR3 is TGCAGTGCTGGACGGACAGGGGGCACTGAAGCTTTCTTT. Its protein is CSAGRTGGTEAFF.

The chain uses TRBV11-2 and TRBJ1-4; 7 bases agree with TRBD1. The ends lost 5 bases at V and 8 bases at J; junction bases unmatched: 8. The CDR3 totals 14 residues. Germline CDR1 and CDR2: SGHAT and FQNNGV. CDR3 region: CASSDARGYEKLFF. The DNA for the CDR3 is TGTGCCAGCAGCGACGCCAGGGGGTACGAAAAACTGTTTTTT.

The chain joins TRBV10-2 to TRBJ2-2, with no clear D. V was pared by 3 bases and J by 6 bases, with 5 bases between. Germline CDR1 WSHSY, CDR2 SAAADI. The CDR3 sequence is 12 residues long. The CDR3 DNA is TGCGCCAGCAGTGATTTTTCCGGGGAGCTGTTTTTT. This translates into CASSDFSGELFF.

The rearrangement joins TRBV20-1 to TRBJ2-5, with 11 bases lining up with TRBD2. The germline CDR1 and CDR2 sequences are DFQATT and SNEGSKA (reference sequence). With 5 bases clipped from V and 4 bases from J, the junction kept 12 bases outside the gene matches. The CDR3 is 16 residues long. The CDR3 DNA sequence: TGCAGTGCTCCTGTCCAGGGACTAGCGGCTGGAGAGACCCAGTACTTC. Encoded protein: CSAPVQGLAAGETQYF.

This clonotype was detected many times. The chain carries TRBV5-6 and TRBJ2-7, with 7 bases matching TRBD2. Germline CDR1 is SGHDT and CDR2 is YYEEEE. V gave up 3 bases and J gave up 3 bases; unmatched junction bases: 6. The CDR3 runs 14 residues. In DNA form, the CDR3 reads TGTGCCAGCAGCTCGGGACTAACATACTACGAGCAGTACTTC. Translating gives CASSSGLTYYEQYF.

This clonotype was observed at least ten times. This rearrangement joins TRBV20-1 to TRBJ1-1, with D unclear. Germline V gene data show CDR1 as DFQATT and CDR2 as SNEGSKA (reference sequence). The CDR3 spans 12 residues. The V and J ends lost 6 bases and 1 base respectively, with 9 bases between them. The CDR3 DNA reads TGCAGTGCCCCCGAAGAGAACACTGAAGCTTTCTTT. Translation: CSAPEENTEAFF.

The V call is TRBV28, the J call TRBJ2-7; 7 bases are shared with TRBD1. In germline, CDR1 is MDHEN, CDR2 SYDVKM. The CDR3 has 16 residues. Trimming took 6 bases from V and 1 from J; bases not matched to a gene: 12. For the CDR3, the DNA is TGTGCCAGCAGCCCCCCAGGGGGTATTCGGTCCTACGAGCAGTACTTC. Translation gives CASSPPGGIRSYEQYF.

A few counts support this clonotype. DNA for the CDR3: TGCAGCGTTGAAGGCAATGGCTACACCTTC. Its translation: CSVEGNGYTF. The chain has TRBV29-1 and TRBJ1-2; D is undetermined. The germline gives CDR1 SQVTM, CDR2 ANQGSEA. The CDR3 is 10 residues long. The V end lost 1 base, the J end lost 6 bases, and 3 bases lay between the germline ends.

This clonotype was observed a few times. Relative to the germline gene, one junction end is altered; a read error may explain this. The chain joins TRBV7-7 to TRBJ2-7, with a weak D call TRBD2 (6 bases). There are 13 residues in the CDR3. Germline CDR1 and CDR2: SSHAT and FNYEAQ (reference sequence). The DNA of the CDR3 is TGTGCTAGCAGCTTACCGGGGAGGTACGAGCAGTACTTC. It encodes CASSLPGRYEQYF.

This clonotype was counted between two and nine times. The rearrangement joins TRBV3-1 to TRBJ1-6; D is unclear. V was clipped by 4 bases and J by 7 bases, with 8 bases between them. CDR3 size: 13 residues. Germline CDR1 is LGHDT and CDR2 is YNNKEL (reference sequence). The CDR3 here is CASSLLDNSPLHF. The CDR3 DNA is TGTGCCAGCAGCCTCCTGGACAATTCACCCCTCCACTTT.

This chain connects TRBV20-1 to TRBJ1-6; weak D call: TRBD1 (5 bases). The CDR3 loop spans 16 amino acids. CDR1 DFQATT and CDR2 SNEGSKA come from the germline V gene (reference sequence). V was cut by 5 bases and J by 7 bases, with 21 bases left in between. The CDR3 reads CSAPEGRGGGNSPLHF. CDR3 DNA sequence: TGCAGTGCTCCCGAGGGAAGGGGCGGAGGAAATTCACCCCTCCACTTT.

On this clonotype: Since no conserved phenylalanine or tryptophan closes the CDR3, a read error is the likely cause. This sequence joins TRBV6-5 and TRBJ2-2; no reliable D call. Germline values: CDR1 MNHEY, CDR2 SVGAGI. Between the trimmed V and J ends, which lost 4 bases and 5 bases, there was a span of 14 bases. The CDR3 runs to 15 residues. CDR3 in amino acids: CASSFHSDGTGELFI. The CDR3, as DNA: TGTGCCAGCAGTTTTCACAGCGACGGGACCGGGGAGCTGTTTATT.

This clonotype was counted only a few times. The V and J genes are TRBV12-3 or TRBV12-4 and TRBJ2-1, with 8 bases matching TRBD1. The CDR3 loop spans 15 amino acids. With V trimmed by 4 bases and J by 6 bases, 8 bases remained unmatched. CDR3 loop: CASSYVRGRGNEQFF. The CDR3 DNA reads TGTGCCAGCAGTTACGTCAGGGGGCGCGGCAATGAGCAGTTCTTC.

The chain links TRBV7-2 to TRBJ2-1; D may be TRBD2 (5 bases). CDR3 size: 13 residues. V gave up 5 bases and J gave up 8 bases, with 13 bases separating them. Per the germline V gene, CDR1 is SGHTA and CDR2 is FQGNSA. The CDR3 nucleotides are TGTGCCAGCAGCCCACAGAGGGAGCATGAGCAGTTCTTC. Translation: CASSPQREHEQFF.

This clonotype has ten or more counts. J is TRBJ2-7 and V is TRBV5-1; 9 bases map to TRBD1. The CDR3 is 15 amino acids. From germline, CDR1 is SGHRS and CDR2 YFSETQ. J lost 4 bases, V lost 1 base, and 6 bases had no gene match. CDR3 coding DNA: TGCGCCAGCAGCTTGCTGGCGACAGGGGGTTACGAGCAGTACTTC. Residues: CASSLLATGGYEQYF.

This clonotype was detected ten times or more. The chain carries TRBV12-3 or TRBV12-4 and TRBJ2-5; 9 bases line up with TRBD2. The CDR3 contains 15 residues. V lost 1 base to trimming and J lost 5 bases; unmatched junction nucleotides: 5. The CDR3 DNA reads as TGTGCCAGCAGTTTAGGGACTAGCGCCCGGGAGACCCAGTACTTC. Translating it yields CASSLGTSARETQYF.

This clonotype appeared a single time. A read error may account for a junction end that differs from germline. The V call is TRBV7-6, the J call TRBJ2-7; either TRBD1 or TRBD2 may supply D (6 bases each). In germline, CDR1 is SGHVS, CDR2 FNYEAQ. CDR3 length equals 14 residues. The CDR3 coding sequence is TGTGCCAACAGCTTATGGGGGGCGAGTTACGAGCAGTACTTC. This encodes CANSLWGASYEQYF.

In this sample, this clonotype turned up a few times. This sequence joins TRBV27 and TRBJ2-2, with D possibly matching TRBD2 (5 bases). The CDR3 sequence is 14 residues long. Trimming took 3 bases from V and 7 from J, leaving 12 bases between them. Germline CDR1 and CDR2: MNHEY and SMNVEV (reference sequence). For the CDR3, the DNA is TGTGCCAGCAGTTTTTCGGGATTGGACGGGGAGCTGTTTTTT. Its translation is CASSFSGLDGELFF.

In its sample, this clonotype was seen a few times. The rearrangement joins TRBV20-1 to TRBJ1-2; D might be TRBD1 (5 bases). V was clipped by 1 base and J by 10 bases, with 19 bases between them. Per germline, CDR1 DFQATT and CDR2 SNEGSKA (reference sequence). This CDR3 has 14 amino acids. The CDR3 reads CSARAWEGLKDYTF. CDR3 sequence (DNA): TGCAGTGCTAGAGCTTGGGAGGGACTCAAAGACTACACCTTC.

The rearrangement links TRBV5-1 to TRBJ2-7, with D unclear. The V and J ends lost 4 bases and 6 bases respectively, with 14 bases between them. Germline assignment: CDR1 SGHRS and CDR2 YFSETQ. The CDR3 covers 13 residues. This CDR3 reads CASSGQVGFEQYF. The CDR3 region has the DNA TGCGCCAGCAGCGGGCAGGTAGGCTTCGAGCAGTACTTC.

The chain employs TRBV20-1 and TRBJ2-2; 14 nucleotides line up with TRBD2. Germline assignment: CDR1 DFQATT and CDR2 SNEGSKA (reference sequence). CDR3 length: 12 residues. The CDR3 region has the DNA TGCGGGGGGACTAGCGGGGGCCCGGAGCTGTTTTTT. It encodes CGGTSGGPELFF.

A few counts support this clonotype. The J gene is TRBJ2-6, the V gene TRBV6-5; unclear D gene. The CDR3 length is 17 residues. Trimming stripped 2 bases from V and 0 bases from J, with 11 bases between. Germline CDR1 reads MNHEY; CDR2 reads SVGAGI. CDR3 residues: CASSYQSSDSGANVLTF. The DNA of the CDR3 is TGTGCCAGCAGTTACCAGAGTTCCGACTCTGGGGCCAACGTCCTGACTTTC.

This clonotype was found a few times. This chain connects TRBV20-1 to TRBJ2-1; 11 bases align to TRBD2. V shed 2 bases, J shed 7 bases, and the junction held 4 bases outside the gene matches. This CDR3 spans 14 amino acids. Looked up from germline, CDR1 is DFQATT and CDR2 is SNEGSKA (reference sequence). In nucleotides, the CDR3 is TGCAGTGCTAGACTAGCGGGAGGAAGTAATGAGCAGTTCTTC. This gives the protein CSARLAGGSNEQFF.